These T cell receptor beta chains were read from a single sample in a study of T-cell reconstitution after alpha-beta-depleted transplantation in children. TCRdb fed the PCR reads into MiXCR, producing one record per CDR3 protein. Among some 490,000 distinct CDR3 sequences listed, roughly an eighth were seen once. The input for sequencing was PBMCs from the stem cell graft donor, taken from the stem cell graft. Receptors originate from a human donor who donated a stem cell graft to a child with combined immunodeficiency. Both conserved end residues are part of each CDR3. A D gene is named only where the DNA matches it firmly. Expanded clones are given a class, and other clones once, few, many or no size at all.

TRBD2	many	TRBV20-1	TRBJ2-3	CSATLAGADTQYF	TGCAGTGCTACACTAGCGGGAGCAGATACGCAGTATTTT
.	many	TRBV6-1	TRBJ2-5	CASSEQVGSPNGETQYF	TGTGCCAGCAGTGAACAGGTTGGGTCGCCGAATGGGGAGACCCAGTACTTC
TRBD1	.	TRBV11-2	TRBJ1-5	CASSRPGQGQYSNQPQHF	TGTGCCAGCAGCCGGCCGGGACAGGGACAATATAGCAATCAGCCCCAGCATTTT
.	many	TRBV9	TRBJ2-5	CASSVGGAWGETQYF	TGTGCCAGCAGCGTAGGAGGGGCGTGGGGAGAGACCCAGTACTTC
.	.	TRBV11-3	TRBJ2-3	CASSFGWGPDTQYF	TGTGCCAGCAGCTTTGGCTGGGGCCCAGATACGCAGTATTTT
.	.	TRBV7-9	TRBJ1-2	CASSDHGERGYTF	TGTGCCAGCAGCGACCATGGCGAGCGAGGCTACACCTTC
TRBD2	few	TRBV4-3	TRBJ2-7	CASSQDNSGGSYEQYF	TGCGCCAGCAGCCAAGATAATAGCGGGGGTTCCTACGAGCAGTACTTC
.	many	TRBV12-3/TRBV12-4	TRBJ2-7	CASSPGWNHEQYF	TGTGCCAGCAGCCCAGGTTGGAATCACGAGCAGTACTTC
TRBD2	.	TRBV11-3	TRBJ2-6	CASSPSSGPSGANVLTF	TGTGCCAGCAGCCCATCTAGCGGGCCCTCTGGGGCCAACGTCCTGACTTTC
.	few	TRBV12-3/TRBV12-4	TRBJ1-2	CASSPAWDYGYTF	TGTGCCAGCAGTCCCGCTTGGGACTATGGCTACACCTTC
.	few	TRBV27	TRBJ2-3	CASSLSKDTQYF	TGTGCCAGCAGTTTATCCAAAGATACGCAGTATTTT
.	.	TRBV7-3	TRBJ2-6	CASGMGTRHSGANVLTF	TGTGCCAGCGGGATGGGGACGCGGCACTCTGGGGCCAACGTCCTGACTTTC
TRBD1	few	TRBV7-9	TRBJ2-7	CASSSDRGAFHEQYF	TGTGCCAGCAGCTCCGACAGGGGTGCTTTCCACGAGCAGTACTTC
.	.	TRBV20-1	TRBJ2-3	CSARDQGRWGPEDTQYF	TGCAGTGCTAGAGATCAGGGGAGGTGGGGCCCGGAAGATACGCAGTATTTT
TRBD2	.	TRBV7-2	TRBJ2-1	CASSLTGGPGVEQFF	TGTGCCAGCAGCTTAACGGGGGGGCCGGGGGTTGAGCAGTTCTTC
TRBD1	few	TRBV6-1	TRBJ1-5	CAAGQQGFSNQPQHF	TGTGCCGCGGGGCAACAGGGGTTTAGCAATCAGCCCCAGCATTTT
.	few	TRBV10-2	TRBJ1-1	CASSEMNTEAFF	TGCGCCAGCAGTGAGATGAACACTGAAGCTTTCTTT